The 21 T cell receptor beta chains below come from one sample, sequenced in a study of cytomegalovirus exposure and HLA in healthy donors. The PCR used 60 Vbeta and 13 Jbeta primers. TCRdb's table, derived via immunoSEQ multiplex PCR, lists solely in-frame clones and lacks some. The sample holds roughly 250,000 clones; 80% are singletons and the top ten take roughly 0.31%. Material: PBMCs. The receptors stem from a girl aged 2-10 years in good health and CMV-seronegative.

This chain uses TRBV29-1 with TRBJ1-2; D not resolved. Germline V lookup: CDR1 SQVTM, CDR2 ANQGSEA. The CDR3 runs to 12 residues. V shed 4 bases and J shed 0 bases, with 6 bases lying between them. The CDR3: CSVVRPNYGYTF. CDR3 in DNA: TGCAGCGTTGTCAGGCCTAACTATGGCTACACCTTC.

The CDR3 coding sequence is TGTGCCAGCAGTGGCCGGGACAGGGGGTACGTTCAGCCCCAGCATTTT. This codes for CASSGRDRGYVQPQHF. The chain has TRBV6-1 and TRBJ1-5, with 11 bases lining up with TRBD1. This CDR3 is built from 16 residues. The V gene end was trimmed by 4 bases and the J gene end by 6 bases; junction bases not matched to a gene: 8. The germline V gene encodes CDR1 MNHNS and CDR2 SASEGT.

The J gene is TRBJ1-2, the V gene TRBV5-4; TRBD1 is a possible D gene (6 bases). The germline V and J ends were trimmed by 5 bases and 0 bases, with 14 bases remaining between them. Germline V gives CDR1 SGHNT, CDR2 YYREEE (reference sequence). CDR3 length: 15 residues. The CDR3 coding sequence is TGTGCCAGCAGGCCCGCACAGGGTCCTAACTATGGCTACACCTTC. Translating gives CASRPAQGPNYGYTF.

This sequence joins TRBV27 and TRBJ2-5, with 7 bases matching TRBD1. The DNA end is more similar to TRBJ2-7, so the J call may be wrong. Germline-derived CDR1 and CDR2 are MNHEY and SMNVEV (reference sequence). The CDR3 contains 13 residues. The CDR3 sequence: CASGPRQGYEQYF. CDR3 DNA: TGTGCCAGCGGGCCGAGACAGGGTTACGAGCAGTACTTC.

V and J are TRBV28 and TRBJ1-4; 8 bases match TRBD1. The CDR3 extends over 16 amino acids. V was clipped by 6 bases and J by 5 bases; unmatched bases: 11. Germline V gene data show CDR1 as MDHEN and CDR2 as SYDVKM. The CDR3 DNA reads TGTGCCAGCAGGTTGAGGACAGGGCATCCAAATGAAAAACTGTTTTTT. Its protein is CASRLRTGHPNEKLFF.

This sequence joins TRBV5-1 and TRBJ2-3; 13 nucleotides match TRBD2. V lost 0 bases to trimming and J lost 4 bases; unmatched junction nucleotides: 8. CDR3 length equals 18 residues. The germline CDR1 and CDR2 sequences are SGHRS and YFSETQ. Written as DNA, the CDR3 is TGCGCCAGCAGCTTGGAACTAGCGGGAGGGCCGCGGCCAGATACGCAGTATTTT. It encodes CASSLELAGGPRPDTQYF.

V is TRBV7-9 and J is TRBJ1-2; tentative D call: TRBD1 (5 bases). This CDR3 is built from 13 residues. V lost 2 bases, J lost 7 bases, and 11 bases lay in between. Germline V CDR1 and CDR2: SEHNR, FQNEAQ (reference sequence). The DNA for the CDR3 is TGTGCCAGCAGCTTAAGGAGGGGCTTTGGCTACACCTTC. This codes for CASSLRRGFGYTF.

This CDR3 is CASSYLTGTYEQYF. The CDR3 DNA reads TGTGCCAGCAGTTACTTAACAGGGACCTACGAGCAGTACTTC. The chain carries TRBV6-5 and TRBJ2-7, with D tentatively TRBD1 (6 bases). Germline V gene sequence: CDR1 MNHEY, CDR2 SVGAGI. The CDR3 has 14 residues. V was clipped by 1 base and J by 2 bases, with 9 bases between them.

V is TRBV4-1 and J is TRBJ2-7; TRBD1 aligns across 7 bases. The CDR3 runs 13 residues. J gave up 2 bases and V 4 bases, and 2 bases lay outside the gene matches. From germline, CDR1 is MGHRA and CDR2 YSYEKL. CDR3 bases: TGCGCCAGCAGCCGGACAGGAGCCTACGAGCAGTACTTC. Residues: CASSRTGAYEQYF.

The chain has TRBV5-1 and TRBJ1-2; maybe TRBD1 (5 bases). V lost 5 bases and J 2 bases, leaving 7 bases between the germline ends. CDR1 and CDR2 (germline): SGHRS, YFSETQ. This CDR3 contains 12 residues. The CDR3 reads CASRAGNYGYTF. In DNA form, the CDR3 reads TGCGCCAGCAGAGCAGGGAACTATGGCTACACCTTC.

CDR3 region: CASSHELFRSDTQYF. CDR3 bases: TGTGCCAGCAGCCATGAACTTTTTCGGTCAGATACGCAGTATTTT. V gene TRBV28 combines with J gene TRBJ2-3, with unresolved D. CDR1 and CDR2 (germline): MDHEN, SYDVKM. V lost 6 bases and J lost 4, with 17 bases in between. The CDR3 is 15 amino acids.

The chain joins TRBV9 to TRBJ1-1, with D tentatively TRBD1 (6 bases). CDR3 length: 13 amino acids. V was cut by 0 bases and J by 4 bases, with 7 bases left in between. Germline assignment: CDR1 SGDLS and CDR2 YYNGEE. The CDR3 here is CASSVARGTEAFF. For the CDR3, the DNA is TGTGCCAGCAGCGTAGCCAGGGGCACTGAAGCTTTCTTT.

This clone was observed a single time. The genes are TRBV5-1 and TRBJ2-5; TRBD1 might be the D (5 bases). This CDR3 comprises 13 residues. The V end was cut by 4 bases, the J end by 5 bases, with 12 bases between. CDR1 SGHRS and CDR2 YFSETQ come from the germline V gene. CDR3 in DNA: TGCGCCAGCAGCCTGGGGCGGCCCGAGACCCAGTACTTC. Its translation: CASSLGRPETQYF. The whole variable domain, remainder taken from reference TRBV5-1 and TRBJ2-5, is KAGVTQTPRYLIKTRGQQVTLSCSPISGHRSVSWYQQTPGQGLQFLFEYFSETQRNKGNFPGRFSGRQFSNSRSEMNVSTLELGDSALYLCASSLGRPETQYFGPGTRLLVL.

This chain's CDR3 is CASSQEPTENQPQHF. The CDR3 DNA reads as TGCGCCAGCAGCCAAGAGCCGACAGAAAATCAGCCCCAGCATTTT. The V gene is TRBV4-1, the J gene TRBJ1-5; a weak D match, TRBD1 (5 bases). This CDR3 is 15 amino acids long. Per germline, CDR1 MGHRA and CDR2 YSYEKL. V dropped 0 bases and J dropped 4 bases, with 10 bases sitting between them.

This rearrangement joins TRBV9 to TRBJ2-2; 8 nucleotides line up with TRBD2. V lost 2 bases and J lost 6; bases outside the gene matches: 6. Germline-derived CDR1 and CDR2 are SGDLS and YYNGEE. CDR3 length: 15 residues. Written as DNA, the CDR3 is TGTGCCAGCAGCGTCAGCGGGAGCACCCCCGGGGAGCTGTTTTTT. Its protein product is CASSVSGSTPGELFF.

The gene calls are TRBV2 and TRBJ2-3, with TRBD2 identical over 11 bases. The CDR3 totals 16 residues. Germline V gene data show CDR1 as SNHLY and CDR2 as FYNNEI. V was clipped by 4 bases and J by 0 bases; unmatched bases: 3. CDR3 residues: CASSARLAGSTDTQYF. In DNA form, the CDR3 reads TGTGCCAGCAGTGCGAGACTAGCGGGAAGCACAGATACGCAGTATTTT.

There are a few counts of this clone. The rearrangement links TRBV4-1 to TRBJ1-4, with D maybe TRBD1 (5 bases). CDR1 MGHRA and CDR2 YSYEKL come from the germline V gene. The CDR3 totals 16 residues. V lost 4 bases, J lost 7 bases, and 19 bases lay in between. The DNA of the CDR3 is TGCGCCAGCAGCCCCGGGACTCTACCCCAGGGTGAAAAACTGTTTTTT. This gives the protein CASSPGTLPQGEKLFF.

CDR3 region: CASSLSGLTYYEQYF. The DNA for the CDR3 is TGTGCCAGCAGCTTATCAGGATTAACATACTACGAGCAGTACTTC. The genes are TRBV11-1 and TRBJ2-7; D gene uncertain. This CDR3 contains 15 residues. Trimming left V 2 bases short and J 3 bases short, with 14 bases between. The germline V gene has CDR1 SGHAT and CDR2 FQDESV (reference sequence).

A few counts support this clone. The gene calls are TRBV7-3 and TRBJ2-3, with 7 positions matching TRBD1. The V and J ends lost 5 bases and 4 bases, in that order; junction bases with no gene match: 6. CDR1 and CDR2 (germline): SGHTA, FQGTGA. The CDR3 sequence is 14 residues long. The CDR3 coding sequence is TGTGCCAGCAGCAAGAACAGGGGCCCAGATACGCAGTATTTT. This gives the protein CASSKNRGPDTQYF.

This chain uses TRBV9 with TRBJ1-6, with D hard to call. This CDR3 region has 13 residues. Looked up from germline, CDR1 is SGDLS and CDR2 is YYNGEE. Trimming took off 4 bases at V and 7 bases at J, with 9 bases between the two ends. The CDR3 region is CASSTLGNSPLHF. CDR3 DNA sequence: TGTGCCAGCAGCACCCTAGGCAATTCACCCCTCCACTTT.

The chain is built from TRBV2 and TRBJ2-3, with TRBD2 identical over 10 bases. The CDR3 length is 16 residues. V was pared by 3 bases and J by 6 bases, with 9 bases of the junction left unmatched. Germline V gene sequence: CDR1 SNHLY, CDR2 FYNNEI. The CDR3 nucleotides read TGTGCCAGCAGTGAGACTAGCGGGCCACTCCCTGATACGCAGTATTTT. It translates to CASSETSGPLPDTQYF.